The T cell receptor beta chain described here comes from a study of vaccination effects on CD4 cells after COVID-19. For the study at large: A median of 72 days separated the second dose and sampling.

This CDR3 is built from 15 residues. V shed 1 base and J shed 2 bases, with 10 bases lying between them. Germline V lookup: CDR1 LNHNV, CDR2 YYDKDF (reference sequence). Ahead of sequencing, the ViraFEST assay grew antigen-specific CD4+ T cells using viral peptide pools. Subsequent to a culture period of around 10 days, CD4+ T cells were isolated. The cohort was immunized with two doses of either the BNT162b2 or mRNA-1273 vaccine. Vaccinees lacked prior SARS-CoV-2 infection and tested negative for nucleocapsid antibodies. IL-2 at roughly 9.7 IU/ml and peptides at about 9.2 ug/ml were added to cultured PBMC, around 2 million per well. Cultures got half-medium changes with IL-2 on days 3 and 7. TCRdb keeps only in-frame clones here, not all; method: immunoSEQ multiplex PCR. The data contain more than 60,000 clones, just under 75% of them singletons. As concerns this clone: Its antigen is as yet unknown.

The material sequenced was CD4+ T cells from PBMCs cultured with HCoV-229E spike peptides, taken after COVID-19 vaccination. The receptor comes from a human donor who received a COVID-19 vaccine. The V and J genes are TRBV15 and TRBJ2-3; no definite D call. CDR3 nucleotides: TGTGCCACCAGCAGAGTAGGGATTGCCACAGATACGCAGTATTTT. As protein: CATSRVGIATDTQYF.